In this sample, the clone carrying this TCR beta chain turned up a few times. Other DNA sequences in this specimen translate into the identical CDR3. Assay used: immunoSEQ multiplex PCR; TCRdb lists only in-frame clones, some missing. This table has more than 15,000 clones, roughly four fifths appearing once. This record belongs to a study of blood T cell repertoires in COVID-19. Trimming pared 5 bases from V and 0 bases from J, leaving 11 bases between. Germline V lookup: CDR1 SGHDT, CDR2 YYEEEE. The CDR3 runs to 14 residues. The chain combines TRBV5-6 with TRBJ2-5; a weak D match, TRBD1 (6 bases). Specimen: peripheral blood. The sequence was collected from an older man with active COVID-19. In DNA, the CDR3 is TGTGCCAGCAGTCTCTCAGGGGACCAAGAGACCCAGTACTTC. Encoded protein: CASSLSGDQETQYF. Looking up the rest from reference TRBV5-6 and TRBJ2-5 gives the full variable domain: DAGVTQSPTHLIKTRGQQVTLRCSPKSGHDTVSWYQQALGQGPQFIFQYYEEEERQRGNFPDRFSGHQFPNYSSELNVNALLLGDSALYLCASSLSGDQETQYFGPGTRLLVL.